This record covers a single TCR beta chain. Its antigen is undetermined. CDR1 LNHDA and CDR2 SQIVND come from the germline V gene (reference sequence). V dropped 0 bases and J dropped 8 bases, with 8 bases sitting between them. The CDR3 is made up of 13 amino acids. This entry is derived from a study of cytomegalovirus exposure and HLA in healthy donors. Findings of the study overall: Data from an earlier analysis indicated that most TCR beta V segments were productive either about 87% or about 30% of the time. In vitro data verified a few CMV-associated chains as specific for CMV antigens.

13 Jbeta primers and 60 Vbeta primers were used for the PCR. TCRdb keeps only in-frame clones here, not all; method: immunoSEQ multiplex PCR. Of 150,000 to 200,000 clones listed, about 80% are singletons. This sequence joins TRBV19 and TRBJ2-1; D is unresolved. This TCR came from a woman younger than 45 in good health and CMV-seropositive. Sample: PBMCs. This CDR3 is CASSIDLGDEQFF. CDR3 coding DNA: TGTGCCAGTAGTATAGATCTGGGCGATGAGCAGTTCTTC.